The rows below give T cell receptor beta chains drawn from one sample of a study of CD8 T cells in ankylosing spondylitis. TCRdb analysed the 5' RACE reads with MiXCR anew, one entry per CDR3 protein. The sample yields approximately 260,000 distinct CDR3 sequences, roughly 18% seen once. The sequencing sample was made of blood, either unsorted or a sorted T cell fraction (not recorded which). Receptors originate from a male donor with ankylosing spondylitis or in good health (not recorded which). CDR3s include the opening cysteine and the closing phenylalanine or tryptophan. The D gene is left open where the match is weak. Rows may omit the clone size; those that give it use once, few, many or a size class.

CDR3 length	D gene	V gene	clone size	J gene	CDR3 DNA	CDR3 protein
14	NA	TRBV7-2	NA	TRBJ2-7	TGTGCCAGCACAGCCCTATCGGGGACCTACGAGCAGTACTTC	CASTALSGTYEQYF
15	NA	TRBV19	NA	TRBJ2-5	TGTGCCAGTAGTACCGCTCTGGGGGGCGCGGAGACCCAGTACTTC	CASSTALGGAETQYF
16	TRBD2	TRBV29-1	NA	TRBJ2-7	TGCAGCGTTGCGGGGATGACTAGCGGGAGGGCCTACGAGCAGTACTTC	CSVAGMTSGRAYEQYF
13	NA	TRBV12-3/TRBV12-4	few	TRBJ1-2	TGTGCCATTAGAATGAGGGGGGACTATGGCTACACCTTC	CAIRMRGDYGYTF
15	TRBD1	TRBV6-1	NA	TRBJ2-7	TGTGCCAGCAGGTCCGGGACAGGCATGGGGAACGAGCAGTACTTC	CASRSGTGMGNEQYF
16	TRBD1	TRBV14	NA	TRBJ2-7	TGTGCCAGCAGCCCATACTTCGGGACAGGGGAGGTCGAGCAGTACTTC	CASSPYFGTGEVEQYF
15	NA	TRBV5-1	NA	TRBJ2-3	TGCGCCAGCAGCTCTACAGGCCCAAACGCAGATACGCAGTATTTT	CASSSTGPNADTQYF
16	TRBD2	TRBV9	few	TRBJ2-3	TGTGCCAGCAGCGTAGTTCGGGGGGGCCTCCCAGATACGCAGTATTTT	CASSVVRGGLPDTQYF
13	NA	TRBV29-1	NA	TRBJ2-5	TGCAGCGTTCAACTAAGGGGAGGAGAGACCCAGTACTTC	CSVQLRGGETQYF
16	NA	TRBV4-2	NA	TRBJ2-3	TGTGCCAGCAGCCAAGATCCGACGGGAGCTCCAGATACGCAGTATTTT	CASSQDPTGAPDTQYF
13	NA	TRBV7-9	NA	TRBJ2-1	TGTGCCAGCAGCTCCGGGATCGGTAATGAGCAGTTCTTC	CASSSGIGNEQFF
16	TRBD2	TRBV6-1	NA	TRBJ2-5	TGTGCCAGCAGTGATCCTAGCGGGGAGGACCAAGAGACCCAGTACTTC	CASSDPSGEDQETQYF
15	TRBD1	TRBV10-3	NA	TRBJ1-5	TGTGCCATCAGTGAGGACAGGGTCGTGGGTCAGCCCCAGCATTTT	CAISEDRVVGQPQHF
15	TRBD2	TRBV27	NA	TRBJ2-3	TGTGCCAGCAGTACCGGGACTATCAGCACAGATACGCAGTATTTT	CASSTGTISTDTQYF
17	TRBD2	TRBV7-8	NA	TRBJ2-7	TGTGCCAGCAGCTTGGGGACTAGCGGGAACATCTACTACGAGCAGTACTTC	CASSLGTSGNIYYEQYF
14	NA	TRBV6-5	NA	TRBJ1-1	TGTGCCAGCAGTTACTCGGCAGGGAACACTGAAGCTTTCTTT	CASSYSAGNTEAFF
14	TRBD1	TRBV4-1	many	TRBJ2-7	TGTGCCAGCAGCCAGGGACAGGGGGCCTACGAGCAGTACTTC	CASSQGQGAYEQYF
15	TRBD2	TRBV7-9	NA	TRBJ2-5	TGTGCCAGCAGCCCGAGGGGGACTAGCGAGGCGACCCAGTACTTC	CASSPRGTSEATQYF
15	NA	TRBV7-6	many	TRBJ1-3	TGTGCCAGCAGCTTAGCGTCCGTTTGGGGAAACACCATATATTTT	CASSLASVWGNTIYF
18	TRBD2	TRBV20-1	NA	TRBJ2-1	TGCAGTGCCGCCACGGGACTAGCGGGAGTAGAGGGCTACAATGAGCAGTTCTTC	CSAATGLAGVEGYNEQFF
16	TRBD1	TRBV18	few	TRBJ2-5	TGTGCCAGCTCACCAGGAGGACAGGGGATGGGAGAGACCCAGTACTTC	CASSPGGQGMGETQYF
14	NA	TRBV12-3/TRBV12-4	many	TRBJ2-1	TGTGCCAGCACCGAACAGGGCCCCTACAATGAGCAGTTCTTC	CASTEQGPYNEQFF
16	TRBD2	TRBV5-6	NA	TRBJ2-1	TGTGCCAGCTTTCGCTGGGTCGCGGGAGGGGGCTATGAGCAGTTCTTC	CASFRWVAGGGYEQFF
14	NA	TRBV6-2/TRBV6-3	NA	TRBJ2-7	TGTGCCAGCATGACGAGGGGATCAGTCTACGAGCAGTACTTC	CASMTRGSVYEQYF
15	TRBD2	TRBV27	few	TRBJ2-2	TGTGCCAGCAGTAGCGGGACTAGCGGGAGAGGGGAGCTGTTTTTT	CASSSGTSGRGELFF
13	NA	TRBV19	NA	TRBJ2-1	TGTGCCAGTAGTATGGGGGGTTACAATGAGCAGTTCTTC	CASSMGGYNEQFF
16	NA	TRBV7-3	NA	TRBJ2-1	TGTGCCAGCAGCTTTCTCCGTCGGCTAGCCGGCAATGAGCAGTTCTTC	CASSFLRRLAGNEQFF
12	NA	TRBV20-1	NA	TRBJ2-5	TGCAGTGCTAGAGACAGGGAAGAGACCCAGTACTTC	CSARDREETQYF
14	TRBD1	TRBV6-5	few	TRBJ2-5	TGTGCCAGCAGTTACGGGACAGGGGGAGAGACCCAGTACTTC	CASSYGTGGETQYF
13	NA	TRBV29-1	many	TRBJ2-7	TGCAGCGTTGAACTAGCTGGGGCCTACGAGCAGTACTTC	CSVELAGAYEQYF
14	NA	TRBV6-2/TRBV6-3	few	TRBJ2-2	TGTGCCAGCAGTTACACCGGGCCCACCGGGGAGCTGTTTTTT	CASSYTGPTGELFF
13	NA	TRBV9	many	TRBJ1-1	TGTGCCAGCAGCGTAGAGGCCTTCACCGAAGCTTTCTTT	CASSVEAFTEAFF
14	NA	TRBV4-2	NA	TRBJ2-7	TGTGCCAGCAGCCAAGAGTCAAGGTTTGGTGGGCAGTACTTC	CASSQESRFGGQYF
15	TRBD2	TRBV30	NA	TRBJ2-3	TGTGCCTGGAGTAGGGGGGTAGCGGGAGAAGATACGCAGTATTTT	CAWSRGVAGEDTQYF
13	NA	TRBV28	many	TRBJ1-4	TGTGCCAGCAGTGCGGCAATCGGAGAAAAACTGTTTTTT	CASSAAIGEKLFF
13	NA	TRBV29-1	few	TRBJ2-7	TGCAGCGTTGAGAAGGGTAGCTCCTACGAGCAGTACTTC	CSVEKGSSYEQYF
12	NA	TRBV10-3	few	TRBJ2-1	TGTGCCATCAGTGACTCCTCGGATGAGCAGTTCTTC	CAISDSSDEQFF
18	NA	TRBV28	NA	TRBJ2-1	TGTGCCAGCTTCTCCCCGACCTTTCTAGGGGATTCCTACAATGAGCAGTTCTTC	CASFSPTFLGDSYNEQFF
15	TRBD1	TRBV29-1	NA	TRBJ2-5	TGCAGCGTTGAGTTTGCGGACAGGATGTCGGAGACCCAGTACTTC	CSVEFADRMSETQYF
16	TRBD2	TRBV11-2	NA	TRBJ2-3	TGTGCCAGCAGCCCTAGACCGGATAGCGGGGCAGATACGCAGTATTTT	CASSPRPDSGADTQYF
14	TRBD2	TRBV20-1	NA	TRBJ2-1	TGCAGTGCCACCCCTAGCGGGAGCTACAATGAGCAGTTCTTC	CSATPSGSYNEQFF
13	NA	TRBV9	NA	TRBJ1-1	TGTGCCAGCAGCGTGGGGGTGGGAACTGAAGCTTTCTTT	CASSVGVGTEAFF
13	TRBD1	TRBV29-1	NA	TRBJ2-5	TGCAGCGCATTACAGGGGAACTCGGAGACCCAGTACTTC	CSALQGNSETQYF
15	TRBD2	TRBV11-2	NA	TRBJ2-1	TGTGCCAGCAGCTCGGGACTAGCGGGACTGGATGAGCAGTTCTTC	CASSSGLAGLDEQFF
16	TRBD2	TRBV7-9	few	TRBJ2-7	TGTGCCAGCAGCGCAAAAGGGACTAGGGCCGTCCACGAGCAGTACTTC	CASSAKGTRAVHEQYF
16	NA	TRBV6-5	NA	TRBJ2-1	TGTGCCAGCAGTTACTCGGCCCTTAACGGGAGCGATGAGCAGTTCTTC	CASSYSALNGSDEQFF
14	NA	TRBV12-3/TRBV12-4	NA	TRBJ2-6	TGTGCCAGCACACTCAGCTCTGGGGCCAACGTCCTGACTTTC	CASTLSSGANVLTF
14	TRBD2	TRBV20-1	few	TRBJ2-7	TGCAGTGCCGCCGGGACTAGCGATTCCTACGAGCAGTACTTC	CSAAGTSDSYEQYF
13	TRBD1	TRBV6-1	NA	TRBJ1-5	TGTGCCAGCAGCACAGGGGCAGCTCAGCCCCAGCATTTT	CASSTGAAQPQHF